This entry lists 6 T cell receptor beta chains sequenced from one sample in a study of Graves' ophthalmopathy and Graves' hyperthyroidism. The authors amplified TCR beta CDR3 regions, and they did so from RNA transcripts for repertoire sequencing. Second-round multiplex PCR followed a first-round RT-PCR using HTBI primers. One entry per CDR3 protein results from TCRdb running MiXCR on the multiplex PCR reads. The repertoire holds around 660,000 distinct CDR3 sequences, with roughly two fifths as singletons. Sequenced input: peripheral blood. The receptors here all came from an adult man with Graves' ophthalmopathy.

To note about this clonotype: The junction departs from germline at one end; a sequencing error may be responsible. This chain connects TRBV11-2 to TRBJ1-2, with a possible D match to TRBD1 (5 bases). CDR1 is SGHAT and CDR2 is FQNNGV in the germline V gene. The CDR3 spans 14 residues. The CDR3 loop is CASRLTVGNYSYTF. As DNA, the CDR3 is TGTGCCAGCAGACTGACAGTGGGAAACTATAGCTACACCTTC.

DNA for the CDR3: TGCGCCAGCAGCGCAAGGGGGGGGGGCTTCTACGAGCAGTACTTC. Its translation: CASSARGGGFYEQYF. The J gene is TRBJ2-7, the V gene TRBV5-1, with a weak D call TRBD2 (7 bases). Deletions cut 4 bases from V and 3 bases from J, with 17 bases between. This CDR3 region has 15 residues. Germline V gene lookup returns CDR1 SGHRS and CDR2 YFSETQ.

This rearrangement joins TRBV7-9 to TRBJ1-2, with a tentative D call TRBD1 (6 bases). Germline V gene data show CDR1 as SEHNR and CDR2 as FQNEAQ (reference sequence). V gave up 8 bases and J gave up 4 bases, with 14 bases separating them. This CDR3 region has 13 residues. The DNA of the CDR3 is TGTGCCAGCTGCGGACAGATCCCCTATGGCTACACCTTC. This gives the protein CASCGQIPYGYTF.

This clonotype was seen ten or more times. This chain uses TRBV5-5 with TRBJ2-7; 12 bases are a match to TRBD2. The CDR3 sequence is 15 residues long. V gave up 4 bases and J gave up 3 bases; unmatched junction bases: 5. The germline CDR1 and CDR2 sequences are SGHKS and YYEKEE (reference sequence). The CDR3 nucleotides read TGTGCCAGCAGCCCGGGACTAGCGGGTAACTACGAGCAGTACTTC. Protein product: CASSPGLAGNYEQYF.

There are many counts of this clonotype. The chain couples TRBV7-9 to TRBJ2-7; tentative D call: TRBD1 (5 bases). Germline V lookup: CDR1 SEHNR, CDR2 FQNEAQ (reference sequence). The CDR3 consists of 16 residues. V dropped 3 bases and J dropped 3 bases, with 18 bases sitting between them. The CDR3 nucleotides read TGTGCCAGCAGCTTGCGATCGGGCAGGGATCTCTACGAGCAGTACTTC. Translating gives CASSLRSGRDLYEQYF.

The chain has TRBV10-3 and TRBJ1-2, with TRBD1 identical over 11 bases. V lost 10 bases and J lost 8; bases outside the gene matches: 12. Germline values: CDR1 ENHRY, CDR2 SYGVKD. The CDR3 spans 14 residues. The CDR3 nucleotides read TGTGCCACCTCAATTGGACAGGGGGCCTGGGGCTACACCTTC. Protein: CATSIGQGAWGYTF.